These 21 T cell receptor beta chains came from one sample sequenced in a study of T-cell reconstitution after alpha-beta-depleted transplantation in children. Preparation of the TCRbeta library was carried out with unique molecular identifiers. TCRdb processed the PCR reads anew with MiXCR; each CDR3 protein has one entry. The repertoire holds about 580,000 distinct CDR3 sequences, with 20% to 25% as singletons. Sample: PBMCs, mostly from graft donor cells, taken 360 days after TCRalphabeta/CD19-depleted stem cell transplant. These receptor sequences come from a boy less than two years old who had a stem cell transplant for acute myeloid leukemia, so the T cells may come from the graft donor.

This clonotype was observed a handful of times. One base away lies a much larger clone, so this may be a sequencing read error. The chain has TRBV20-1 and TRBJ2-7; tentatively, D is TRBD1 or TRBD2 (5 bases each). CDR1 is DFQATT, CDR2 SNEGSKA, per germline (reference sequence). This CDR3 region has 17 residues. The CDR3 reads CCARDSPPGTLSYEQYV. As DNA, the CDR3 is TGCTGTGCTAGAGATAGCCCCCCAGGGACCCTCTCCTACGAGCAGTACGTC.

This clonotype was observed many times. The chain is built from TRBV3-1 and TRBJ2-1, with 11 bases that match TRBD2. Germline CDR1 is LGHDT and CDR2 is YNNKEL (reference sequence). Trimming cost V 4 bases and J 5 bases; bases outside gene matches: 4. The CDR3 extends over 15 amino acids. The CDR3: CASSRLAGKHNEQFF. CDR3 DNA sequence: TGTGCCAGCAGCCGACTAGCGGGGAAACACAATGAGCAGTTCTTC.

This clonotype was seen ten or more times. V usage is TRBV29-1 and J usage is TRBJ2-5; TRBD1 might be the D (5 bases). Deletions cut 2 bases from V and 0 bases from J, with 10 bases between. Per the germline V gene, CDR1 is SQVTM and CDR2 is ANQGSEA. The CDR3 is 14 residues long. Here the CDR3 reads CSVERSGYQETQYF. In DNA, the CDR3 is TGCAGCGTTGAAAGGTCAGGGTACCAAGAGACCCAGTACTTC.

The chain carries TRBV7-8 and TRBJ2-2; no firm D call. Germline CDR1 is SGHVS and CDR2 is FQNEAQ. This CDR3 has 14 residues. Trimming pared 1 base from V and 4 bases from J, leaving 7 bases between. In DNA, the CDR3 is TGTGCCAGCAGCTTAGTTGCGGTCACCGGGGAGCTGTTTTTT. This codes for CASSLVAVTGELFF.

This clonotype was counted between two and nine times. The chain carries TRBV6-5 and TRBJ1-1; D gene uncertain. The CDR3 loop spans 13 amino acids. From germline, CDR1 is MNHEY and CDR2 SVGAGI. Trimming took 0 bases from V and 8 from J, leaving 10 bases between them. This CDR3 is CASSYSEGAEAFF. For the CDR3, the DNA is TGTGCCAGCAGTTACTCCGAGGGAGCCGAAGCTTTCTTT.

This chain's CDR3 is CASSTTVVGEQYF. For the CDR3, the DNA is TGCGCCAGCAGCACCACGGTGGTGGGGGAGCAGTACTTC. This chain connects TRBV4-3 to TRBJ2-7, with D unclear. V lost 5 bases and J lost 7, with 15 bases in between. The CDR3 contains 13 residues. Germline-derived CDR1 and CDR2 are LGHNA and YSLEER.

This clonotype occurred many times. CDR3 coding DNA: TGCAGCGTTGAAGATCTCAGTCCCGGGGGAACAGATACGCAGTATTTT. This sequence encodes CSVEDLSPGGTDTQYF. J is TRBJ2-3 and V is TRBV29-1; possible D gene TRBD2, 6 bases. Between the trimmed V and J ends, which lost 0 bases and 3 bases, there was a span of 16 bases. Per the germline V gene, CDR1 is SQVTM and CDR2 is ANQGSEA. CDR3 length equals 16 residues.

This clonotype was picked up a small number of times. This chain links TRBV27 with TRBJ2-1, with D perhaps TRBD2 (5 bases). The germline V gene has CDR1 MNHEY and CDR2 SMNVEV (reference sequence). Trimming pared 8 bases from V and 4 bases from J, leaving 18 bases between. This CDR3 comprises 15 residues. CDR3 protein: CASGATGLVYNEQFF. In DNA, the CDR3 is TGTGCCAGCGGAGCGACCGGACTTGTATACAATGAGCAGTTCTTC.

This chain links TRBV6-1 with TRBJ2-5; TRBD1 agrees at 8 bases. CDR1 and CDR2 from the germline V gene are MNHNS and SASEGT. After removal of 10 bases from V and 5 bases from J, the junction contained 18 bases not matched to a gene. The CDR3 is made up of 16 amino acids. The CDR3 DNA is TGTGCCATCGGGACAGGTTGGTTCATCGACCGGGAGACCCAGTACTTC. Encoded protein: CAIGTGWFIDRETQYF.

The J gene is TRBJ1-1, the V gene TRBV5-1; D is perhaps TRBD1 (6 bases). Looked up from germline, CDR1 is SGHRS and CDR2 is YFSETQ. The CDR3 covers 17 residues. Between the trimmed V and J ends, which lost 0 bases and 0 bases, there was a span of 15 bases. Written as DNA, the CDR3 is TGCGCCAGCAGCTTGGCCGGGACACTCAATTTGAACACTGAAGCTTTCTTT. This encodes CASSLAGTLNLNTEAFF.

The chain uses TRBV29-1 and TRBJ2-1; no reliable D call. The CDR3 has 12 residues. V dropped 5 bases and J dropped 6 bases, with 11 bases sitting between them. Germline loops: CDR1 SQVTM, CDR2 ANQGSEA. CDR3 protein: CSVPWLGNEQFF. CDR3 DNA: TGCAGCGTTCCTTGGTTGGGCAATGAGCAGTTCTTC.

This clonotype was counted ten times or more. The V gene is TRBV29-1, the J gene TRBJ2-5; 8 positions match TRBD1. CDR1 SQVTM and CDR2 ANQGSEA come from the germline V gene. The CDR3 length is 13 residues. J lost 1 base, V lost 4 bases, and 2 bases had no gene match. The CDR3 loop reads CSVGTGIQETQYF. CDR3 sequence (DNA): TGCAGCGTTGGGACAGGGATCCAAGAGACCCAGTACTTC.

This clonotype was found many times. This chain uses TRBV15 with TRBJ2-3; perhaps TRBD2 as D (7 bases). Germline CDR1 reads LNHNV; CDR2 reads YYDKDF (reference sequence). CDR3 length: 16 residues. Trimming removed 0 bases at V and 2 bases at J, with 12 bases between. CDR3 amino acids: CATSRERGPLTDTQYF. In nucleotides, the CDR3 is TGTGCCACCAGCAGAGAGCGGGGGCCCCTCACAGATACGCAGTATTTT.

This clonotype was recorded a few times. V is TRBV12-3 or TRBV12-4 and J is TRBJ1-1; D is unclear. The length of the CDR3 is 12 residues. V lost 5 bases and J lost 4, with 8 bases in between. DNA of the CDR3: TGTGCCAGCAGTCCGTATGGCACTGAAGCTTTCTTT. Protein sequence: CASSPYGTEAFF.

V usage is TRBV15 and J usage is TRBJ2-3; D is ambiguous. V gave up 6 bases and J gave up 6 bases, with 10 bases separating them. Germline loops: CDR1 LNHNV, CDR2 YYDKDF (reference sequence). The CDR3 loop spans 12 amino acids. The CDR3 nucleotides are TGTGCCACCAGACACCCCTCGGATACGCAGTATTTT. Protein sequence: CATRHPSDTQYF.

V is TRBV5-5 and J is TRBJ2-1; D unclear. The CDR3 extends over 12 amino acids. Germline-derived CDR1 and CDR2 are SGHKS and YYEKEE (reference sequence). V was cut by 4 bases and J by 9 bases, with 11 bases left in between. The CDR3 bases are TGTGCCAGCAGCGGCCTTCACGGTGAGCAGTTCTTC. It encodes CASSGLHGEQFF.

This clonotype was seen only a few times. The chain has TRBV5-1 and TRBJ2-3; 8 nucleotides agree with TRBD2. The CDR3 extends over 15 amino acids. Germline V gene lookup returns CDR1 SGHRS and CDR2 YFSETQ. Trimming cost V 4 bases and J 4 bases; bases outside gene matches: 8. The CDR3 reads CASSLSGGWADTQYF. In DNA, the CDR3 is TGCGCCAGCAGCCTGAGCGGGGGCTGGGCAGATACGCAGTATTTT.

This rearrangement joins TRBV7-6 to TRBJ2-1; tentative D call: TRBD1 (6 bases). Trimming removed 1 base from V and 3 bases from J, with 10 bases in between. The CDR3 loop spans 15 amino acids. Germline V CDR1 and CDR2: SGHVS, FNYEAQ. The CDR3 DNA reads TGTGCCAGCAGCTTAGGACAGGCAAGCTACAATGAGCAGTTCTTC. Amino acids: CASSLGQASYNEQFF.

This clonotype has just a few counts. The rearrangement joins TRBV7-6 to TRBJ2-7, with D perhaps TRBD1 or TRBD2 (5 bases each). The ends were cut back, 5 bases at V and 5 bases at J, with 13 bases in the middle. Germline CDR1 SGHVS, CDR2 FNYEAQ. This CDR3 spans 13 amino acids. The CDR3 nucleotides are TGTGCCAGCAGCCCGAGGGACGTCCACGAGCAGTACTTC. Translated, it gives CASSPRDVHEQYF. The full variable domain, in which reference TRBV7-6 and TRBJ2-7 provide the parts outside the CDR3, is GAGVSQSPRYKVTKRGQDVALRCDPISGHVSLYWYRQALGQGPEFLTYFNYEAQQDKSGLPNDRFSAERPEGSISTLTIQRTEQRDSAMYRCASSPRDVHEQYFGPGTRLTVT.

CDR3 loop: CASSVARGGHGSYNEQFF. Written as DNA, the CDR3 is TGTGCCAGCAGCGTAGCCCGCGGGGGGCACGGTTCCTACAATGAGCAGTTCTTC. The V and J genes are TRBV9 and TRBJ2-1, with TRBD2 matching over 8 bases. The ends lost 0 bases at V and 1 base at J; junction bases unmatched: 9. There are 18 residues in the CDR3. Germline values: CDR1 SGDLS, CDR2 YYNGEE.

This clonotype was detected only a few times. The chain has TRBV7-9 and TRBJ1-2; D is unclear. The V end lost 5 bases, the J end lost 2 bases, and 18 bases lay between the germline ends. Germline CDR1 SEHNR, CDR2 FQNEAQ (reference sequence). CDR3 size: 16 residues. The CDR3 here is CASSHWAGPMNYGYTF. The CDR3 coding sequence is TGTGCCAGCAGCCACTGGGCCGGCCCGATGAACTATGGCTACACCTTC.